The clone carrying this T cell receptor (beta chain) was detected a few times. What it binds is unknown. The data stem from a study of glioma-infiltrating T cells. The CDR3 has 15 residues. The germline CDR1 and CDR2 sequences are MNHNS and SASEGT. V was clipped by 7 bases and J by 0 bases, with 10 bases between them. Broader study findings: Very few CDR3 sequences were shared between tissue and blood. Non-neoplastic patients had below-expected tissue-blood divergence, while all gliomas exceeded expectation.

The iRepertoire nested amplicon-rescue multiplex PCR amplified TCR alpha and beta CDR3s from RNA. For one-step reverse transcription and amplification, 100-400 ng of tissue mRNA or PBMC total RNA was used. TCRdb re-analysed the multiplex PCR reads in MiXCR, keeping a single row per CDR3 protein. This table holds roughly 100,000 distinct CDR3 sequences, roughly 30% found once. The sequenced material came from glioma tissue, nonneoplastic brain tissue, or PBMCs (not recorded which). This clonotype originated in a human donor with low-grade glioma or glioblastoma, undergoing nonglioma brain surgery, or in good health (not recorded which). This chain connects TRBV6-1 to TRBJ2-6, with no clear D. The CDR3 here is CASNPRASGANVLTF. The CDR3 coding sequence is TGTGCCAGCAACCCCCGGGCCTCTGGGGCCAACGTCCTGACTTTC.